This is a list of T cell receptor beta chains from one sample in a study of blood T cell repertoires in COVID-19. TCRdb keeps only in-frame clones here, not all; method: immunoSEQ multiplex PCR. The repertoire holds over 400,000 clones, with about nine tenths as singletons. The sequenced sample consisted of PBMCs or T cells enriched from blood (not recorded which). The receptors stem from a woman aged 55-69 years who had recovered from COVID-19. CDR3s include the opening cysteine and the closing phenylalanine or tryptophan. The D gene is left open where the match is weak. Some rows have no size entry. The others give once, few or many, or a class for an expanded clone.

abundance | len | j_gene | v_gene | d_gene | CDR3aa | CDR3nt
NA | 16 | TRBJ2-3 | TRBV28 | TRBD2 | CASSLTSGGAKNTQYF | TGTGCCAGCAGTTTAACTAGCGGGGGGGCCAAGAATACGCAGTATTTT
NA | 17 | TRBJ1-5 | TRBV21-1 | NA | CASSKERTGLGNQPQHF | TGTGCCAGCAGCAAAGAGCGGACAGGCTTAGGCAATCAGCCCCAGCATTTT
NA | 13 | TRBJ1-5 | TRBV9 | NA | CASSVAQGQPQHF | TGTGCCAGCAGCGTAGCTCAGGGTCAGCCCCAGCATTTT
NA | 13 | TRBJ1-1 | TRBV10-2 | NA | CASKWIEDTEAFF | TGCGCCAGCAAGTGGATTGAGGACACTGAAGCTTTCTTT
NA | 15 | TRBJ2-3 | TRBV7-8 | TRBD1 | CASSLRQGGTDTQYF | TGTGCCAGCAGCCTACGACAGGGGGGCACGGATACGCAGTATTTT
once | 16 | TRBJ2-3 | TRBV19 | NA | CASSMSTGTTTDTQYF | TGTGCCAGTAGTATGTCGACCGGGACAACCACAGATACGCAGTATTTT
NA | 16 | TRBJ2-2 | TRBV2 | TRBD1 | CASSGFGQGGTGELFF | TGTGCCAGCAGTGGGTTCGGACAGGGGGGCACCGGGGAGCTGTTTTTT
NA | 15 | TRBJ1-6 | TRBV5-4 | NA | CASSQTHNANSPLHF | TGTGCCAGCAGCCAGACTCATAACGCGAATTCACCCCTCCACTTT
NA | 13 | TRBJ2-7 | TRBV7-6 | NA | CASSLDVTAEQYF | TGTGCCAGCAGCTTAGATGTTACAGCCGAGCAGTACTTC
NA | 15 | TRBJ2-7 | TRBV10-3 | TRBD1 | CAIRAGTASSYEQYF | TGTGCCATCAGGGCCGGGACAGCATCCTCCTACGAGCAGTACTTC
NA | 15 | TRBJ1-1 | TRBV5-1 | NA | CASSLTGASGTEAFF | TGCGCCAGCAGCTTAACCGGGGCCAGCGGGACTGAAGCTTTCTTT
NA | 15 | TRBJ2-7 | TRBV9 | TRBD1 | CASSVAGQGAYEQYF | TGTGCCAGCAGCGTAGCGGGACAGGGGGCATACGAGCAGTACTTC
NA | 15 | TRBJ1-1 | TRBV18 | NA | CASSPLDTGNTEAFF | TGTGCCAGCTCACCCCTCGACACAGGGAACACTGAAGCTTTCTTT
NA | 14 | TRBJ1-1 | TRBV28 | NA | CASSTGTLNTEAFF | TGTGCCAGCAGTACCGGGACACTGAACACTGAAGCTTTCTTT
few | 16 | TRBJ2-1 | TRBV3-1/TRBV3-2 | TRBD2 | CASSHRYGGSYNEQFF | TGTGCCAGCAGCCACCGATACGGGGGGTCCTACAATGAGCAGTTCTTC
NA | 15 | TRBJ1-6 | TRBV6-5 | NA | CASSTHIWHNSPLHF | TGTGCCAGCAGTACGCATATATGGCATAATTCACCCCTCCACTTT
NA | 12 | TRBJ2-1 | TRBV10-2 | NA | CASSGGAVEQFF | TGCGCCAGCAGTGGAGGAGCGGTCGAGCAGTTCTTC
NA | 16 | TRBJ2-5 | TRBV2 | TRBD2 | CASSRTSGGVQETQYF | TGTGCCAGCAGCCGGACTAGCGGGGGGGTCCAAGAGACCCAGTACTTC
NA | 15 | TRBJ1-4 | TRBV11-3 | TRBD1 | CASSRGTDRNEKLFF | TGTGCCAGCAGCCGAGGGACAGATCGTAATGAAAAACTGTTTTTT
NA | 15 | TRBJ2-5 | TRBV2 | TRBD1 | CASGAQGADQETQYF | TGTGCCAGCGGTGCCCAGGGGGCCGACCAAGAGACCCAGTACTTC
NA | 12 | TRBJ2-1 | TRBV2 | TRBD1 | CASSVRTGGMFF | TGTGCCAGCAGTGTGAGGACAGGGGGCATGTTCTTC
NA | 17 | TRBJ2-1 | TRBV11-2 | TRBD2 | CASSRRVSGGPYNEQFF | TGTGCCAGCAGCCGGCGGGTTAGCGGGGGGCCGTACAATGAGCAGTTCTTC
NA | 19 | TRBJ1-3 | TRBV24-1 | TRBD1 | CATTRKQDRVNLSGNTIYF | TGTGCCACCACCAGGAAGCAGGACAGGGTGAATCTCTCTGGAAACACCATATATTTT
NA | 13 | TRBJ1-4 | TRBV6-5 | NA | CASGRARKEKLFF | TGTGCCAGCGGGCGGGCTCGAAAGGAAAAACTGTTTTTT
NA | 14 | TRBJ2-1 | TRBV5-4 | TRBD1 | CASSFGDRENEQFF | TGTGCCAGCAGCTTTGGGGACAGGGAGAATGAGCAGTTCTTC